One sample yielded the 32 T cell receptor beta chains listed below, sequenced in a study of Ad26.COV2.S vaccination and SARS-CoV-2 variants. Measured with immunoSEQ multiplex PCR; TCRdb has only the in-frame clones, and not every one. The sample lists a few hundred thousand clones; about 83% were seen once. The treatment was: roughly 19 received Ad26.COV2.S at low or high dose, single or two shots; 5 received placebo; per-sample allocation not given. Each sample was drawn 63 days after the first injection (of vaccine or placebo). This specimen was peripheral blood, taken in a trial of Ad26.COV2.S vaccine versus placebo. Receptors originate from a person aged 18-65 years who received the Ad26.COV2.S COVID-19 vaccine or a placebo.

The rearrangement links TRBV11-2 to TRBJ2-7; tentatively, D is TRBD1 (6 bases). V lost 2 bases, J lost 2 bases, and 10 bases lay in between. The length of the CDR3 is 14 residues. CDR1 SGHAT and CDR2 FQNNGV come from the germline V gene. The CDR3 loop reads CASSLRQATYEQYF. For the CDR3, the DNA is TGTGCCAGCAGCTTAAGACAGGCAACCTACGAGCAGTACTTC.

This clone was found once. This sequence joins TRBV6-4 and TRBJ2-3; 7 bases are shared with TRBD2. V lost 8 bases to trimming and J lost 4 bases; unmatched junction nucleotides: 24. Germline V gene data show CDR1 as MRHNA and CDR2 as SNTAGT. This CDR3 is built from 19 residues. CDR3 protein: CASDHPWNKGLQFPDTQYF. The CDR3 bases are TGTGCCAGCGATCACCCGTGGAACAAGGGACTACAGTTCCCAGATACGCAGTATTTT.

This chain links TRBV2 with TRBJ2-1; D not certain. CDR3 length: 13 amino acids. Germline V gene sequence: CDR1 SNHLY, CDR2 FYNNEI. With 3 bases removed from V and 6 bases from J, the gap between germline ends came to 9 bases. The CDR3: CASSDLVLNEQFF. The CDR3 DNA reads TGTGCCAGCAGTGACCTCGTTCTCAATGAGCAGTTCTTC.

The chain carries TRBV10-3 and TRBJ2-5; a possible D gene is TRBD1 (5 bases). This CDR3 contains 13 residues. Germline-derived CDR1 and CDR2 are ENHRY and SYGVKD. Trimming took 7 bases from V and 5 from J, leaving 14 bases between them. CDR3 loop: CAINQGIEETQYF. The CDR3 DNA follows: TGTGCCATCAATCAGGGCATTGAGGAGACCCAGTACTTC.

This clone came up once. CDR3 DNA sequence: TGTGCCAGCAGTTACACTGTCGGAGCTGGCTACACCTTC. This sequence encodes CASSYTVGAGYTF. The J gene is TRBJ1-2, the V gene TRBV6-5; no definite D call. Germline V gene data show CDR1 as MNHEY and CDR2 as SVGAGI. This CDR3 is built from 13 residues. With 2 bases removed from V and 7 bases from J, the gap between germline ends came to 11 bases.

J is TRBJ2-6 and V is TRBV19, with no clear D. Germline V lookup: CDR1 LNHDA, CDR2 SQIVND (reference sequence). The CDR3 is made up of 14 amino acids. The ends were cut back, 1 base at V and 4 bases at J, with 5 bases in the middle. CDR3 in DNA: TGTGCCAGTAGTATAGGACCGGGGGCCAACGTCCTGACTTTC. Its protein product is CASSIGPGANVLTF.

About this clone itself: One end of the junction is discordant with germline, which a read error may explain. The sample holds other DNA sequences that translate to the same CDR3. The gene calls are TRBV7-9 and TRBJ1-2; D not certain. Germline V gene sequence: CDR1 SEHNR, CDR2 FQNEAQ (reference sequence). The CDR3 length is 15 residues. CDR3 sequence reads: CASSLAEGGGSGYTF. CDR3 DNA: TGTGCCAGCAGCCTAGCTGAGGGAGGTGGCTCTGGCTACACCTTC. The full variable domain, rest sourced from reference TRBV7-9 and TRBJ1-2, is DTGVSQNPRHKITKRGQNVTFRCDPISEHNRLYWYRQTLGQGPEFLTYFQNEAQLEKSRLLSDRFSAERPKGSFSTLEIQRTEQGDSAMYLCASSLAEGGGSGYTFGSGTRLTVV.

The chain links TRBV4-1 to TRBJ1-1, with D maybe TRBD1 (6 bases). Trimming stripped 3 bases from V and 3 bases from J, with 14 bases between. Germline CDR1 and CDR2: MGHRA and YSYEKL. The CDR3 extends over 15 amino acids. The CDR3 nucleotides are TGCGCCAGCAGCCAGCCGGGACAAGGGTACACTGAAGCTTTCTTT. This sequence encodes CASSQPGQGYTEAFF.

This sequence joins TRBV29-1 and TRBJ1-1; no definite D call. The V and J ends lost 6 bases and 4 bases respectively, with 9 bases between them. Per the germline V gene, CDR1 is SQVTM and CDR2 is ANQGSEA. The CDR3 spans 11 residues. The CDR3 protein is CSVTRGTEAFF. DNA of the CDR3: TGCAGCGTCACCCGGGGCACTGAAGCTTTCTTT.

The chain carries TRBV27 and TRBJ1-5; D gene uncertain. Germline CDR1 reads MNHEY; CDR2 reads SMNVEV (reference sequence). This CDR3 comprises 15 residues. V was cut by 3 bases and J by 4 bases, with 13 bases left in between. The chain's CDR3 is CASSLRRPRNQPQHF. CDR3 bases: TGTGCCAGCAGTTTGAGGCGACCGAGGAATCAGCCCCAGCATTTT.

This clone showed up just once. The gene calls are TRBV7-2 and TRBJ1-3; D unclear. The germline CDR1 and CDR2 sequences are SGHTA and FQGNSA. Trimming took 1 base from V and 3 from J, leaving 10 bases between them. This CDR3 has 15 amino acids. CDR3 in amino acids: CASSLVSTVGNTIYF. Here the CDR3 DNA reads TGTGCCAGCAGCTTAGTGAGTACAGTTGGAAACACCATATATTTT.

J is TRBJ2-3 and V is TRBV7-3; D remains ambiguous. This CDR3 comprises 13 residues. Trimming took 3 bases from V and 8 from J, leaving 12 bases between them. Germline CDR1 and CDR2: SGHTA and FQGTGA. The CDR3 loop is CASSFPGLSTQYF. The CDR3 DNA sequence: TGTGCCAGCAGCTTCCCCGGCTTGAGTACGCAGTATTTT.

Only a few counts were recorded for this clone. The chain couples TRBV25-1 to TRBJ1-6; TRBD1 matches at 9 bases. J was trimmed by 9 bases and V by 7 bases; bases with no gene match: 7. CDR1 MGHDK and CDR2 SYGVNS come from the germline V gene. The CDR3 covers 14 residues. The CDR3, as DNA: TGTGCCAGCACTTCCGGGACAGGGAGTTCACCCCTCCACTTT. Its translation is CASTSGTGSSPLHF.

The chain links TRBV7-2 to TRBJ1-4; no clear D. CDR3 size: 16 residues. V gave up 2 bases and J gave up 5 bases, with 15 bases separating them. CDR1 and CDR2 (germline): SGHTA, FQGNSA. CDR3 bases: TGTGCCAGCAGCTTATACCCCGGGCAGCCCAATGAAAAACTGTTTTTT. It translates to CASSLYPGQPNEKLFF.

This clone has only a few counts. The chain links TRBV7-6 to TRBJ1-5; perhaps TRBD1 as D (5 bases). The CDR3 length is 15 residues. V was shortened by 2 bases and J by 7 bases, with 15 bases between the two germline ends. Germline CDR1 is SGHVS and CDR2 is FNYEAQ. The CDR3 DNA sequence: TGTGCCAGCAGCTTACGCCAGGGACGGCACCAGCCCCAGCATTTT. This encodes CASSLRQGRHQPQHF.

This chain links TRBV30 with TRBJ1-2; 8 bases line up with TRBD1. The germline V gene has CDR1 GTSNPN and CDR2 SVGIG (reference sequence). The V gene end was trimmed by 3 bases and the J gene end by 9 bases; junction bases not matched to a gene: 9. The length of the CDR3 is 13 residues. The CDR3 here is CAWRGTGHPRYTF. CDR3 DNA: TGTGCCTGGAGAGGGACAGGTCACCCACGCTACACCTTC.

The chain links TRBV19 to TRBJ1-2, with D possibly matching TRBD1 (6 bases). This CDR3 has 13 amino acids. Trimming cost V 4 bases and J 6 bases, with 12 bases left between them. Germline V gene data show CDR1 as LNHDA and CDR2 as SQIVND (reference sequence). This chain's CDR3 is CASSNRDINGYTF. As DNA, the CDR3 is TGTGCCAGTAGTAACCGGGACATAAATGGCTACACCTTC.

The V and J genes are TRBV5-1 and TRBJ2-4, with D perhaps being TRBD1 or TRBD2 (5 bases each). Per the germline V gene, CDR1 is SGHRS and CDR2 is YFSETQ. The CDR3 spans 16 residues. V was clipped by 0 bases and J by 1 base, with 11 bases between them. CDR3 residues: CASSLGGGLAKNIQYF. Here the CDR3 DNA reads TGCGCCAGCAGCTTGGGGGGCGGGTTGGCCAAAAACATTCAGTACTTC.

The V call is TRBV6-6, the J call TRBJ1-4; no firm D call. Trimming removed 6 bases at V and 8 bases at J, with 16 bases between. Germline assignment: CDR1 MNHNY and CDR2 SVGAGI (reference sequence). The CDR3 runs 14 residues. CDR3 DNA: TGTGCCAGCAGGCCTCTAGGAAGGCACGAAAAACTGTTTTTT. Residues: CASRPLGRHEKLFF.

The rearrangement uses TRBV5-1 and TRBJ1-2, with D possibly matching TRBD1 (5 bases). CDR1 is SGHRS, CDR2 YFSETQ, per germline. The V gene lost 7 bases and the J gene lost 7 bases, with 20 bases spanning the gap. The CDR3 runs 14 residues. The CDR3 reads CASGDQGSRGGYTF. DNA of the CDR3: TGCGCCAGCGGGGATCAGGGAAGTCGGGGTGGCTACACCTTC.

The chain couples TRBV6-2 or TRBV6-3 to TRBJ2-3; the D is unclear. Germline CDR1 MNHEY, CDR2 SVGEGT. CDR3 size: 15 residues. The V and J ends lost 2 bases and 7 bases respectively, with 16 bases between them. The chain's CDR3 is CASSYRNLLMYTQYF. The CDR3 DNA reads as TGTGCCAGCAGTTACCGGAACCTTCTCATGTATACGCAGTATTTT.

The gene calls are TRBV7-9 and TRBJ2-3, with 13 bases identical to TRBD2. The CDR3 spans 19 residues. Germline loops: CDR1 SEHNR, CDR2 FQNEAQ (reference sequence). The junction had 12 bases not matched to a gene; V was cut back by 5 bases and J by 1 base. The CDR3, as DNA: TGTGCCAGCAGCCAGGGGACTAGCGGGGTTGGGTCTCGCACAGATACGCAGTATTTT. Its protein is CASSQGTSGVGSRTDTQYF.

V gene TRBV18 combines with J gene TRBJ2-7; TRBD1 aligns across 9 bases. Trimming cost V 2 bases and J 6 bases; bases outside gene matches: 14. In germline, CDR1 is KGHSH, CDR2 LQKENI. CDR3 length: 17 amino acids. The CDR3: CASSPNIGTGSAFEQYF. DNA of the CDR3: TGTGCCAGCTCACCAAACATTGGGACAGGGAGCGCCTTCGAGCAGTACTTC.

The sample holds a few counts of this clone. The CDR3 region has the DNA TGTGCCAGCAGCTTACGGGGTAGCGGGGATGAGCAGTTCTTC. Protein: CASSLRGSGDEQFF. The chain recombines TRBV7-9 with TRBJ2-1, with 8 bases lining up with TRBD2. The germline V gene encodes CDR1 SEHNR and CDR2 FQNEAQ (reference sequence). The V gene end was trimmed by 2 bases and the J gene end by 8 bases; junction bases not matched to a gene: 5. The CDR3 is 14 amino acids.

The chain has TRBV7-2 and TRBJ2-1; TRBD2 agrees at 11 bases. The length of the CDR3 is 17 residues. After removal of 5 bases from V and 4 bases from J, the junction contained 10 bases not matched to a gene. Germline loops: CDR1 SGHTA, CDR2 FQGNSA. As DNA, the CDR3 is TGTGCCAGCAGCCCATCATCGACTAGCGGGGCTTACAATGAGCAGTTCTTC. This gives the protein CASSPSSTSGAYNEQFF.

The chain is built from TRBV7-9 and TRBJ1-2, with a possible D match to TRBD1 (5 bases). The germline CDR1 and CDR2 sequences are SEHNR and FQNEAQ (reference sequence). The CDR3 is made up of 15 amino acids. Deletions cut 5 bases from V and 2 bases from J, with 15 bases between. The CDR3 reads CASSTGGGWNYGYTF. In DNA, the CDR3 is TGTGCCAGCAGCACCGGCGGGGGTTGGAACTATGGCTACACCTTC.

The CDR3 protein is CASSQGLAGYEQYF. CDR3 nucleotides: TGTGCCAGCAGCCAGGGACTAGCGGGGTACGAGCAGTACTTC. The chain has TRBV5-4 and TRBJ2-7, with 13 bases lining up with TRBD2. Trimming removed 4 bases from V and 4 bases from J; junction bases left unmatched: 2. The CDR3 contains 14 residues. Germline CDR1 is SGHNT and CDR2 is YYREEE (reference sequence).

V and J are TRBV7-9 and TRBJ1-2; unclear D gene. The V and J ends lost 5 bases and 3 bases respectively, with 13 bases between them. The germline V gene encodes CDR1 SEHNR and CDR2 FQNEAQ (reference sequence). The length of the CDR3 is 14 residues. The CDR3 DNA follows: TGTGCCAGCAGCCCCCGGCCCATCTACTATGGCTACACCTTC. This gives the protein CASSPRPIYYGYTF.

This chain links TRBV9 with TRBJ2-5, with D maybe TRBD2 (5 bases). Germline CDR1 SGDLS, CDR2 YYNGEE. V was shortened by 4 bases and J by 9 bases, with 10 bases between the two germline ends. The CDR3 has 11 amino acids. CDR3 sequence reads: CASSKNGAQYF. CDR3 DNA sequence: TGTGCCAGCAGCAAAAACGGGGCCCAGTACTTC.

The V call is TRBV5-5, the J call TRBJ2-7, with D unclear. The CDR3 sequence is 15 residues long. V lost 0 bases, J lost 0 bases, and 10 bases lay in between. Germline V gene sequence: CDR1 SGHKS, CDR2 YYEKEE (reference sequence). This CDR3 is CASSLAQSSSYEQYF. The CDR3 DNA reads TGTGCCAGCAGCTTGGCTCAGTCGAGCTCCTACGAGCAGTACTTC.

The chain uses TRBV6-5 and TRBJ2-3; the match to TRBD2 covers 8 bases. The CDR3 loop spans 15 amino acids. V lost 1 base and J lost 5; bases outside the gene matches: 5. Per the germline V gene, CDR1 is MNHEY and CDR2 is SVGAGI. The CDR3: CASSYFGGDRDTQYF. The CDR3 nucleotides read TGTGCCAGCAGTTACTTCGGGGGGGATAGAGATACGCAGTATTTT.

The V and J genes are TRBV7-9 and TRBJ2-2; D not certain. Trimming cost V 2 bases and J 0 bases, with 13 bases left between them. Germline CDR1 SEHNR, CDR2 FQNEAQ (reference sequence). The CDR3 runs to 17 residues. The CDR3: CASSLSGRFTNTGELFF. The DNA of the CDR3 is TGTGCCAGCAGCTTATCGGGTCGGTTCACGAACACCGGGGAGCTGTTTTTT.